The 14 T cell receptor beta chains below were found in one sample sequenced in a study of T-cell memory formation after mild COVID-19. TCRdb re-derived calls from the 5' RACE reads in MiXCR, one entry per CDR3 protein. Of some 210,000 distinct CDR3 sequences listed, 27% were seen once; the top ten hold about 10%. Sequenced: PBMCs or a T cell subset sorted from them (not recorded which). The receptor source for this set is an adult woman who had mild COVID-19 (a few samples of this study predate the infection). Cell type and time point are not known.

This clonotype was recorded a few times. This sequence joins TRBV5-1 and TRBJ2-1; maybe TRBD2 (6 bases). This CDR3 spans 12 amino acids. V was trimmed by 4 bases and J by 5 bases, leaving 7 bases between them. Germline CDR1 and CDR2: SGHRS and YFSETQ. The DNA of the CDR3 is TGCGCCAGCAGCGGGGAGGACAATGAGCAGTTCTTC. Translating it yields CASSGEDNEQFF.

This rearrangement joins TRBV7-2 to TRBJ2-3; 9 bases are shared with TRBD1. V lost 5 bases to trimming and J lost 3 bases; unmatched junction nucleotides: 3. The CDR3 is 14 residues long. Germline CDR1 is SGHTA and CDR2 is FQGNSA. The CDR3 spells CASSQTGGTDTQYF. CDR3 coding DNA: TGTGCCAGCAGCCAGACAGGGGGGACAGATACGCAGTATTTT.

This chain connects TRBV4-1 to TRBJ2-7; 8 bases fit TRBD2. J lost 3 bases, V lost 4 bases, and 5 bases had no gene match. The CDR3 covers 14 residues. Germline CDR1 and CDR2: MGHRA and YSYEKL. The CDR3 DNA is TGCGCCAGCAGCCCCGGGGGGGTGAGCTACGAGCAGTACTTC. This gives the protein CASSPGGVSYEQYF.

This sequence joins TRBV7-9 and TRBJ2-1; 14 bases are shared with TRBD2. V was pared by 7 bases and J by 10 bases, with 12 bases of the junction left unmatched. The CDR3 sequence is 16 residues long. Germline V lookup: CDR1 SEHNR, CDR2 FQNEAQ (reference sequence). CDR3 protein: CASKLRRGLAGDEQFF. The CDR3 DNA is TGTGCCAGCAAGCTTAGGAGGGGACTAGCGGGAGACGAGCAGTTCTTC. The whole variable domain, remainder taken from reference TRBV7-9 and TRBJ2-1, is DTGVSQNPRHKITKRGQNVTFRCDPISEHNRLYWYRQTLGQGPEFLTYFQNEAQLEKSRLLSDRFSAERPKGSFSTLEIQRTEQGDSAMYLCASKLRRGLAGDEQFFGPGTRLTVL.

Only a few counts were recorded for this clonotype. This chain joins TRBV10-2 and TRBJ2-5, with 8 nucleotides matching TRBD1. CDR3 length: 14 residues. Germline CDR1 and CDR2: WSHSY and SAAADI. The junction had 7 bases not matched to a gene; V was cut back by 7 bases and J by 3 bases. The DNA for the CDR3 is TGCGCCAGCAACAGACCAGGGGGCGAAGAGACCCAGTACTTC. Amino acids: CASNRPGGEETQYF.

This clonotype turned up a few times. The chain recombines TRBV11-2 with TRBJ2-3, with 7 bases identical to TRBD1. CDR3 length: 15 amino acids. Germline V lookup: CDR1 SGHAT, CDR2 FQNNGV. Losses at the gene ends were 6 bases for V and 3 bases for J; bases not matched to a gene: 9. The CDR3, as DNA: TGTGCCAGCAGGCCCGGGACAGTGGGAACAGATACGCAGTATTTT. It encodes CASRPGTVGTDTQYF.

The chain has TRBV4-3 and TRBJ1-3; no definite D call. V shed 4 bases and J shed 0 bases, with 13 bases lying between them. In germline, CDR1 is LGHNA, CDR2 YSLEER. The CDR3 contains 16 residues. The CDR3 sequence is CASSPSRANSGNTIYF. CDR3 DNA sequence: TGCGCCAGCAGCCCTTCGCGGGCGAACTCTGGAAACACCATATATTTT.

V usage is TRBV4-1 and J usage is TRBJ2-6; D unclear. Looked up from germline, CDR1 is MGHRA and CDR2 is YSYEKL. Trimming stripped 1 base from V and 0 bases from J, with 4 bases between. The CDR3 totals 15 residues. The CDR3 reads CASSQVASGANVLTF. In DNA form, the CDR3 reads TGCGCCAGCAGCCAAGTCGCCTCTGGGGCCAACGTCCTGACTTTC.

This clonotype was found a few times. The chain has TRBV7-2 and TRBJ2-1; TRBD2 agrees at 12 bases. Germline trimming cut 3 bases from V and 6 bases from J; bases unmatched to any gene: 9. The germline V gene has CDR1 SGHTA and CDR2 FQGNSA. The CDR3 loop spans 17 amino acids. The CDR3 reads CASSFLASGRASNEQFF. CDR3 in DNA: TGTGCCAGCAGCTTCCTAGCTAGCGGGAGGGCCAGCAATGAGCAGTTCTTC. The full variable domain, completed using reference TRBV7-2 and TRBJ2-1, is GAGVSQSPSNKVTEKGKDVELRCDPISGHTALYWYRQSLGQGLEFLIYFQGNSAPDKSGLPSDRFSAERTGGSVSTLTIQRTQQEDSAVYLCASSFLASGRASNEQFFGPGTRLTVL.

The V call is TRBV7-8, the J call TRBJ2-1, with D possibly being TRBD2 (5 bases). This CDR3 contains 14 residues. The germline gives CDR1 SGHVS, CDR2 FQNEAQ. The V end lost 0 bases, the J end lost 9 bases, and 12 bases lay between the germline ends. CDR3 amino acids: CASSLALSGTEQFF. CDR3 nucleotide sequence: TGTGCCAGCAGCTTAGCGCTAAGCGGCACTGAGCAGTTCTTC.

This chain links TRBV12-3 or TRBV12-4 with TRBJ2-4; TRBD2 matches at 7 bases. V lost 8 bases, J lost 5 bases, and 12 bases stayed unmatched. This CDR3 region has 15 residues. CDR3 coding DNA: TGTGCCAGCGCAAGCCGCGGGGAGGGACAAAACATTCAGTACTTC. Translating gives CASASRGEGQNIQYF.

This clonotype came up once. The rearrangement joins TRBV5-1 to TRBJ2-3; no clear D. CDR1 is SGHRS, CDR2 YFSETQ, per germline. Trimming stripped 0 bases from V and 2 bases from J, with 7 bases between. This CDR3 has 14 residues. CDR3 sequence (DNA): TGCGCCAGCAGCTTGGTTGTTGACACAGATACGCAGTATTTT. This sequence encodes CASSLVVDTDTQYF.

The V and J genes are TRBV27 and TRBJ2-2, with TRBD2 identical over 7 bases. The CDR3 sequence is 19 residues long. Germline V gene lookup returns CDR1 MNHEY and CDR2 SMNVEV (reference sequence). V gave up 3 bases and J gave up 1 base; unmatched junction bases: 14. CDR3 loop: CASSFLGVRASGNTGELFF. The CDR3, as DNA: TGTGCCAGCAGTTTTCTAGGGGTCCGGGCTAGCGGGAACACCGGGGAGCTGTTTTTT.

The chain combines TRBV20-1 with TRBJ1-1; 7 bases are shared with TRBD1. Losses at the gene ends were 3 bases for V and 7 bases for J; bases not matched to a gene: 8. This CDR3 comprises 13 residues. CDR1 and CDR2 from the germline V gene are DFQATT and SNEGSKA (reference sequence). This CDR3 is CSASFRGKGEAFF. As DNA, the CDR3 is TGCAGTGCTAGCTTCAGGGGGAAGGGTGAAGCTTTCTTT.